This is a list of T cell receptor beta chains from one sample in a study of shared clonotypes between healthy human individuals. Data came from immunoSEQ multiplex PCR; TCRdb stores just in-frame clones and leaves some out. Among some 320,000 clones listed, roughly 91% were seen once. The sample taken for sequencing was memory CD8+ T cells sorted from blood. Receptors originate from a man aged 18 to 35 in good health. Both conserved end residues are part of each CDR3. The D gene is left open where the match is weak. A clone size is listed for some rows: how often the clone was seen (once, few, many), or a class if it is expanded.

>TRBJ1-1|TRBD1|.|TRBV28|14
CASSLGDRETEAFF
TGTGCCAGCAGTCTCGGGGACAGGGAAACTGAAGCTTTCTTT
>TRBJ2-3|TRBD2|.|TRBV4-3|15
CASSRILATADTQYF
TGCGCCAGCAGCCGAATACTAGCGACAGCAGATACGCAGTATTTT
>TRBJ2-7|.|.|TRBV6-6|12
CASHGAPYEQYF
TGTGCCAGCCATGGGGCCCCCTACGAGCAGTACTTC
>TRBJ2-7|.|.|TRBV11-2|11
CASSLAHEQYF
TGTGCCAGCAGCTTGGCCCACGAGCAGTACTTC
>TRBJ2-5|.|.|TRBV29-1|12
CSVEGGRETQYF
TGCAGCGTTGAAGGGGGGAGGGAGACCCAGTACTTC
>TRBJ2-2|.|.|TRBV2|19
CASSEALAVWAANTGELFF
TGTGCCAGCAGTGAAGCGCTTGCAGTTTGGGCCGCGAACACCGGGGAGCTGTTTTTT
>TRBJ2-4|.|.|TRBV4-1|15
CASSQEPSGAIIQYF
TGCGCCAGCAGCCAAGAGCCGTCGGGAGCCATCATTCAGTACTTC
>TRBJ2-7|TRBD2|.|TRBV9|15
CASSKGLADTYEQYF
TGTGCCAGCAGCAAGGGACTAGCGGATACTTACGAGCAGTACTTC
>TRBJ2-4|.|.|TRBV5-6|11
CASSRDSIQYF
TGTGCCAGCAGCCGGGATAGCATTCAGTACTTC
>TRBJ1-2|TRBD1|once|TRBV10-2|16
CASSEPNRGPDYGYTF
TGCGCCAGCAGTGAGCCTAACAGGGGGCCGGACTATGGCTACACCTTC
>TRBJ1-1|.|.|TRBV28|10
CATGDIGAFF
TGTGCCACGGGTGACATTGGAGCTTTCTTT
>TRBJ2-7|.|.|TRBV7-3|14
CASSPEGGFYEQYF
TGTGCCAGCAGCCCGGAGGGGGGTTTCTACGAGCAGTACTTC
>TRBJ1-6|TRBD1|.|TRBV28|15
CASSLGQGYRSPLHF
TGTGCCAGCAGTTTAGGACAGGGTTATAGGTCACCCCTCCACTTT
>TRBJ1-1|TRBD1|.|TRBV27|14
CASSVGQGSTEAFF
TGTGCCAGCAGTGTTGGACAGGGGAGTACTGAAGCTTTCTTT
>TRBJ2-7|TRBD1|.|TRBV6-5|14
CASSWTGIGYEQYF
TGTGCCAGCAGTTGGACAGGGATCGGGTACGAGCAGTACTTC
>TRBJ1-2|TRBD1|once|TRBV29-1|16
CSVEGAFRDRGYGYTF
TGCAGCGTTGAAGGCGCTTTCCGGGACAGGGGCTATGGCTACACCTTC
>TRBJ1-2|TRBD1|few|TRBV27|14
CASSTDRANYGYTF
TGTGCCAGCAGCACGGACAGGGCTAACTATGGCTACACCTTC
>TRBJ2-7|.|.|TRBV4-1|13
CASSLRRGQEQYF
TGCGCCAGCAGCCTGAGGAGGGGGCAAGAGCAGTACTTC
>TRBJ2-2|TRBD2|.|TRBV13|16
CASSLVLAENTGELFF
TGTGCCAGCAGCTTAGTCCTAGCGGAGAACACCGGGGAGCTGTTTTTT
>TRBJ2-5|TRBD1|once|TRBV27|15
CASTPPGQMWETQYF
TGTGCCAGCACCCCACCGGGACAGATGTGGGAGACCCAGTACTTC
>TRBJ2-7|TRBD1|once|TRBV7-9|13
CASSTRQGSEQYF
TGTGCCAGCAGCACCAGACAGGGGAGCGAGCAGTACTTC
>TRBJ1-3|TRBD1|.|TRBV28|18
CASSSRQGVTRSGNTIYF
TGTGCCAGCAGTTCCCGCCAGGGGGTTACCCGCTCTGGAAACACCATATATTTT
>TRBJ2-7|.|.|TRBV27|17
CASSLSRPPPNIYGQYF
TGTGCCAGCAGTTTATCTCGACCACCCCCGAACATTTACGGGCAGTACTTC
>TRBJ2-7|TRBD1|.|TRBV7-9|14
CASSSTDRGDEQYF
TGTGCCAGCAGCTCGACGGACAGGGGGGACGAGCAGTACTTC
>TRBJ1-1|.|.|TRBV9|12
CASSAPTPEAFF
TGTGCCAGCAGCGCCCCGACGCCTGAAGCTTTCTTT
>TRBJ2-7|TRBD2|.|TRBV6-1|16
CASSEGEAGGGYEQYF
TGTGCCAGCAGTGAAGGGGAGGCGGGAGGGGGGTACGAGCAGTACTTC
>TRBJ2-7|.|.|TRBV27|15
CASSLFRDDPYEQYF
TGTGCCAGCAGTTTGTTCCGGGACGACCCCTACGAGCAGTACTTC
>TRBJ2-1|TRBD2|.|TRBV7-9|15
CASSFPGLALIEQFF
TGTGCCAGCAGCTTCCCGGGACTAGCGTTGATTGAGCAGTTCTTC
>TRBJ1-1|.|.|TRBV2|14
CASSDPRENTEAFF
TGTGCCAGCAGTGATCCCAGGGAGAACACTGAAGCTTTCTTT
>TRBJ2-5|TRBD1|.|TRBV4-1|14
CASSQTGGRETQYF
TGCGCCAGCAGCCAAACAGGGGGCCGAGAGACCCAGTACTTC
>TRBJ2-7|.|.|TRBV5-6|13
CASSFGASYEQYF
TGTGCCAGCAGCTTTGGTGCGTCCTACGAGCAGTACTTC
>TRBJ2-6|TRBD1|.|TRBV9|18
CASSVGQEAFSGANVLTF
TGTGCCAGCAGCGTCGGACAGGAAGCTTTCTCTGGGGCCAACGTCCTGACTTTC
>TRBJ2-1|TRBD2|many|TRBV5-6|15
CASSWIREADNEQFF
TGTGCCAGCAGCTGGATACGGGAGGCCGACAATGAGCAGTTCTTC
>TRBJ2-7|TRBD1|.|TRBV18|17
CASSPPPGTGGAYEQYF
TGTGCCAGCTCACCACCTCCAGGCACAGGGGGAGCCTACGAGCAGTACTTC
>TRBJ2-5|.|.|TRBV27|16
CASSYRDGAHQETQYF
TGTGCCAGCAGTTACCGGGACGGGGCCCACCAAGAGACCCAGTACTTC
>TRBJ1-1|.|.|TRBV7-8|14
CASSLRTGDTEAFF
TGTGCCAGCAGCCTAAGGACGGGGGACACTGAAGCTTTCTTT
>TRBJ2-7|TRBD1|.|TRBV18|15
CASSDRGTGTNEQYF
TGTGCCAGCTCGGACAGGGGGACCGGTACTAACGAGCAGTACTTC
>TRBJ2-3|TRBD2|.|TRBV7-9|19
CASSYGPGLAAPWGDTQYF
TGTGCCAGCAGCTACGGACCGGGACTAGCGGCGCCGTGGGGAGATACGCAGTATTTT
>TRBJ1-5|.|many|TRBV29-1|14
CSVVPGGGNQPQHF
TGCAGCGTTGTACCTGGGGGAGGCAATCAGCCCCAGCATTTT
>TRBJ1-5|.|.|TRBV27|12
CASSTLGQPQHF
TGTGCCAGCAGTACTCTTGGACAGCCCCAGCATTTT
>TRBJ2-1|TRBD2|.|TRBV10-1|16
CASSESGLAGTNEQFF
TGCGCCAGCAGTGAGTCGGGACTAGCGGGAACGAATGAGCAGTTCTTC
>TRBJ2-7|TRBD1|.|TRBV13|15
CASSLTGTGGHEQYF
TGTGCCAGCAGCCTGACCGGGACAGGGGGCCACGAGCAGTACTTC
>TRBJ2-3|TRBD2|.|TRBV7-9|15
CASSDAGAHTDTQYF
TGTGCCAGCAGCGATGCGGGAGCGCACACAGATACGCAGTATTTT
>TRBJ2-4|TRBD1|.|TRBV4-1|15
CASSHNAGTGNIQYF
TGCGCCAGCAGCCATAACGCAGGGACAGGAAACATTCAGTACTTC
>TRBJ2-7|TRBD1|.|TRBV6-5|15
CASGSPGQGIYEQYF
TGTGCCAGCGGGTCCCCGGGACAGGGTATCTACGAGCAGTACTTC
>TRBJ2-2|TRBD2|.|TRBV5-4|19
CASSFRIGRTSGNTGELFF
TGTGCCAGCAGCTTTCGGATTGGGAGGACTAGCGGGAACACCGGGGAGCTGTTTTTT
>TRBJ2-2|.|.|TRBV19|16
CASSIDLMTNAGELFF
TGTGCCAGTAGTATAGACCTCATGACCAACGCCGGGGAGCTGTTTTTT
>TRBJ2-7|.|.|TRBV7-2|15
CASSLDRSLPYEQYF
TGTGCCAGCAGCTTAGACAGGAGCCTTCCCTACGAGCAGTACTTC
>TRBJ2-7|TRBD2|.|TRBV9|15
CASSVGTSGIYEQYF
TGTGCCAGCAGCGTAGGGACTAGCGGGATTTACGAGCAGTACTTC
>TRBJ2-3|.|.|TRBV5-1|12
CASSLAGDTQYF
TGCGCCAGCAGCTTGGCCGGAGATACGCAGTATTTT
>TRBJ1-5|TRBD1|.|TRBV29-1|15
CSVKPGTGANQPQHF
TGCTCCGTAAAACCCGGGACAGGCGCTAATCAGCCCCAGCATTTT
>TRBJ2-7|.|.|TRBV5-6|14
CASSFGSAAYEQYF
TGTGCCAGCAGCTTCGGGTCCGCTGCCTACGAGCAGTACTTC
>TRBJ1-3|.|.|TRBV5-1|14
CASSSDRLGNTIYF
TGCGCCAGCAGCAGCGACAGGCTTGGAAACACCATATATTTT
>TRBJ2-7|.|.|TRBV27|12
CASSSRPGEQYF
TGTGCCAGCAGTTCGCGGCCCGGCGAGCAGTACTTC
>TRBJ1-2|.|.|TRBV29-1|13
CSVEYGGSYGYTF
TGCAGCGTTGAATATGGGGGGAGCTATGGCTACACCTTC